Described below is a single TCR beta chain sequence and its context. No antigen is known for it. This sample was included in a study of shared clonotypes between healthy human individuals. Overall study context: CD4 naive and memory got three plates each, CD8 naive two, CD8 memory one. General study points: Shared across several donors were around 4.7% of the naive CD4 clonotypes. The rarefaction results pointed to incomplete sorted-subset sequencing despite large depth.

A CD45RA+ naive subset and a CD45RA-negative memory subset were split from CD4+ cells. Repertoires were generated with immunoSEQ multiplex PCR, while TCRdb's copy carries only in-frame clones and drops some. The data show a few million clones, more than 80% seen once. The receptor was derived from a man younger than 30 in good health. Some clones in this sample may be carry-over from other donors' samples. The sequencing sample was made of naive CD4+ T cells from PBMCs. Subset here: CD45RA+ positively selected.

CDR3 sequence: CSANGGAEKLFF. The CDR3 nucleotides read TGCAGCGCAAATGGGGGGGCTGAAAAACTGTTTTTT. J is TRBJ1-4 and V is TRBV29-1; D perhaps matches TRBD1 (6 bases). The germline V gene has CDR1 SQVTM and CDR2 ANQGSEA. Trimming took off 7 bases at V and 7 bases at J, with 13 bases between the two ends. The CDR3 has 12 amino acids.